These T cell receptor beta chains were read from a single sample in a study of cytotoxic CD8 clonotypes in ibrutinib-treated CLL. Profiling relied on immunoSEQ multiplex PCR, and the TCRdb table lists in-frame clones only, not all of them. The table includes approximately 330,000 clones, about 80% detected once. The sample consisted of PBMCs, taken before ibrutinib treatment. The origin of the receptors is a human donor with chronic lymphocytic leukemia. The CDR3 runs from the conserved cysteine through the conserved F or W. Fields, in order: J gene, V gene, clone size, D gene, CDR3 protein, CDR3 DNA. D genes are given only for firm matches. Expanded clones are given a class, and other clones once, few, many or no size at all.

TRBJ2-1 | TRBV20-1 | few | NA | CSAVYNEQFF | TGCAGTGCTGTGTACAATGAGCAGTTCTTC
TRBJ1-1 | TRBV27 | few | NA | CASSRLGVNTEAFF | TGTGCCAGCAGTCGACTCGGGGTGAACACTGAAGCTTTCTTT
TRBJ2-7 | TRBV10-1 | NA | NA | CASSAGVVNEQYF | TGCGCCAGCAGTGCAGGGGTGGTCAACGAGCAGTACTTC
TRBJ2-5 | TRBV4-2 | once | NA | CASSPRLGETQYF | TGTGCCAGCAGCCCCCGACTAGGGGAGACCCAGTACTTC
TRBJ1-1 | TRBV19 | NA | NA | CASSIESLTQRGNTEAFF | TGTGCCAGTAGTATAGAGTCACTCACCCAAAGAGGGAACACTGAAGCTTTCTTT
TRBJ2-2 | TRBV4-2 | NA | NA | CASSLDPANGELFF | TGTGCCAGCAGCTTGGATCCGGCGAACGGGGAGCTGTTTTTT
TRBJ2-7 | TRBV11-2 | NA | TRBD2 | CASSFLAGARSYEQYF | TGTGCCAGCAGCTTCCTAGCGGGAGCCAGATCCTACGAGCAGTACTTC
TRBJ2-1 | TRBV5-1 | NA | TRBD2 | CASSFLAGQYNEQFF | TGCGCCAGCAGCTTTCTAGCGGGACAGTACAATGAGCAGTTCTTC
TRBJ2-7 | TRBV27 | NA | NA | CASSIGPSSYEQYF | TGTGCCAGCAGTATCGGGCCTTCTTCCTACGAGCAGTACTTC
TRBJ2-3 | TRBV5-1 | NA | NA | CASVGRSTDTQYF | TGCGCCAGCGTCGGGCGTAGCACAGATACGCAGTATTTT
TRBJ2-5 | TRBV30 | NA | NA | CAWRTGLIRETQYF | TGTGCCTGGAGGACGGGCCTTATCCGGGAGACCCAGTACTTC
TRBJ2-5 | TRBV12-5 | once | TRBD2 | CASGLGLARQETQYF | TGTGCTAGTGGTCTGGGACTAGCAAGACAAGAGACCCAGTACTTC
TRBJ2-7 | TRBV27 | NA | NA | CASSPDTYEQYF | TGTGCCAGCAGTCCGGACACTTACGAGCAGTACTTC
TRBJ2-1 | TRBV10-1 | NA | NA | CASSEGEQFF | TGCGCCAGCAGTGAGGGTGAGCAGTTCTTC
TRBJ2-5 | TRBV14 | NA | TRBD1 | CASSHPRGPTTLLQETQYF | TGTGCCAGCAGCCACCCCAGGGGGCCAACCACCCTACTCCAAGAGACCCAGTACTTC